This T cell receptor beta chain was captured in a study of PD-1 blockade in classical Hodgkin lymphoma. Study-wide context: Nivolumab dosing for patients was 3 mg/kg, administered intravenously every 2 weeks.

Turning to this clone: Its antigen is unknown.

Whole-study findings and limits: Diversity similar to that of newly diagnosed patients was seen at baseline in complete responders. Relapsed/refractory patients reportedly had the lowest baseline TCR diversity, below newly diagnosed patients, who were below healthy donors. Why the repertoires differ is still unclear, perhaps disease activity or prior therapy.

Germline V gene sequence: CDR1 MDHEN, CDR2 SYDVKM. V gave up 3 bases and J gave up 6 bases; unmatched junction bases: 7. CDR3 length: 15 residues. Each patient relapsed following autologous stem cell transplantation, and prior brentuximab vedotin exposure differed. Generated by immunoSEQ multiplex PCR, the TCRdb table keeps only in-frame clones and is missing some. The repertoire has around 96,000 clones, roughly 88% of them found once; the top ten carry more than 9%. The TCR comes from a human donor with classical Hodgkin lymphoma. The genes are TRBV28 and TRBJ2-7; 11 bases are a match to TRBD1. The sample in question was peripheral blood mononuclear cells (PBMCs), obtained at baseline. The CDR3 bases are TGTGCCAGCAGTTTTCCGGGACAGGGGGTGACCGAGCAGTACTTC. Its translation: CASSFPGQGVTEQYF.